The clone carrying this T cell receptor beta chain was seen only once. Its antigen remains unidentified. The sample originates from a study of cytomegalovirus exposure and HLA in healthy donors. Separate from the approximately 670-subject first cohort, the roughly 120-subject validation cohort was the one that the donors belonged to. Study-wide findings and caveats: In a later analysis, first-cohort TCR clusters were found to tend to co-occur in the approximately 120 validation repertoires. A few chains linked to CMV were shown in vitro to be specific for CMV antigens.

Germline CDR1 is SGHVS and CDR2 is FQNEAQ. With V trimmed by 5 bases and J by 8 bases, 13 bases remained unmatched. This CDR3 comprises 16 residues. Produced via immunoSEQ multiplex PCR; TCRdb's table is partial and in-frame only. The data contain approximately 140,000 clones, around 90% of them seen just once; the ten biggest clones take up 7.5% to 9%. The sequenced material came from PBMCs. The chain is built from TRBV7-8 and TRBJ2-3; 10 bases map to TRBD2. This clonotype originated in a man aged 18 to 29 in good health and CMV-seropositive. The chain's CDR3 is CASSIRASGSVVTQYF. The DNA of the CDR3 is TGTGCCAGCAGCATCCGGGCTAGCGGGAGTGTTGTTACGCAGTATTTT. The variable domain in full, completed from reference TRBV7-8 and TRBJ2-3, reads GAGVSQSPRYKVAKRGQDVALRCDPISGHVSLFWYQQALGQGPEFLTYFQNEAQLDKSGLPSDRFFAERPEGSVSTLKIQRTQQEDSAVYLCASSIRASGSVVTQYFGPGTRLTVL.